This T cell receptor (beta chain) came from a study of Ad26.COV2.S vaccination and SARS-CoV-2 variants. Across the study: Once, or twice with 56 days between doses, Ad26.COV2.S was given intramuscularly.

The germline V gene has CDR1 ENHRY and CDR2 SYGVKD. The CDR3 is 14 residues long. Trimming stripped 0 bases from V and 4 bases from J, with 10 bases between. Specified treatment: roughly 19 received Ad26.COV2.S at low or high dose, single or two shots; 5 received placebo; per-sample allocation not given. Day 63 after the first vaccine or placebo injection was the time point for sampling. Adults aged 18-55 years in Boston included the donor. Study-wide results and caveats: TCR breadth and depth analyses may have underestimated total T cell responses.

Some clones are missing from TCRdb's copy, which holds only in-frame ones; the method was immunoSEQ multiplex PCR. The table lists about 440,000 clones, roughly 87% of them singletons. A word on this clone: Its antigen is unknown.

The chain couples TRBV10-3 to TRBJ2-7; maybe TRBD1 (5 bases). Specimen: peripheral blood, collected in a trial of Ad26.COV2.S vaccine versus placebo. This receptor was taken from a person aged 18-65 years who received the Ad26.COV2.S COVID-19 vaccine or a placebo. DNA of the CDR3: TGTGCCATCAGTGAGTCGCAGGGTCTGTACGAGCAGTACTTC. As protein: CAISESQGLYEQYF.